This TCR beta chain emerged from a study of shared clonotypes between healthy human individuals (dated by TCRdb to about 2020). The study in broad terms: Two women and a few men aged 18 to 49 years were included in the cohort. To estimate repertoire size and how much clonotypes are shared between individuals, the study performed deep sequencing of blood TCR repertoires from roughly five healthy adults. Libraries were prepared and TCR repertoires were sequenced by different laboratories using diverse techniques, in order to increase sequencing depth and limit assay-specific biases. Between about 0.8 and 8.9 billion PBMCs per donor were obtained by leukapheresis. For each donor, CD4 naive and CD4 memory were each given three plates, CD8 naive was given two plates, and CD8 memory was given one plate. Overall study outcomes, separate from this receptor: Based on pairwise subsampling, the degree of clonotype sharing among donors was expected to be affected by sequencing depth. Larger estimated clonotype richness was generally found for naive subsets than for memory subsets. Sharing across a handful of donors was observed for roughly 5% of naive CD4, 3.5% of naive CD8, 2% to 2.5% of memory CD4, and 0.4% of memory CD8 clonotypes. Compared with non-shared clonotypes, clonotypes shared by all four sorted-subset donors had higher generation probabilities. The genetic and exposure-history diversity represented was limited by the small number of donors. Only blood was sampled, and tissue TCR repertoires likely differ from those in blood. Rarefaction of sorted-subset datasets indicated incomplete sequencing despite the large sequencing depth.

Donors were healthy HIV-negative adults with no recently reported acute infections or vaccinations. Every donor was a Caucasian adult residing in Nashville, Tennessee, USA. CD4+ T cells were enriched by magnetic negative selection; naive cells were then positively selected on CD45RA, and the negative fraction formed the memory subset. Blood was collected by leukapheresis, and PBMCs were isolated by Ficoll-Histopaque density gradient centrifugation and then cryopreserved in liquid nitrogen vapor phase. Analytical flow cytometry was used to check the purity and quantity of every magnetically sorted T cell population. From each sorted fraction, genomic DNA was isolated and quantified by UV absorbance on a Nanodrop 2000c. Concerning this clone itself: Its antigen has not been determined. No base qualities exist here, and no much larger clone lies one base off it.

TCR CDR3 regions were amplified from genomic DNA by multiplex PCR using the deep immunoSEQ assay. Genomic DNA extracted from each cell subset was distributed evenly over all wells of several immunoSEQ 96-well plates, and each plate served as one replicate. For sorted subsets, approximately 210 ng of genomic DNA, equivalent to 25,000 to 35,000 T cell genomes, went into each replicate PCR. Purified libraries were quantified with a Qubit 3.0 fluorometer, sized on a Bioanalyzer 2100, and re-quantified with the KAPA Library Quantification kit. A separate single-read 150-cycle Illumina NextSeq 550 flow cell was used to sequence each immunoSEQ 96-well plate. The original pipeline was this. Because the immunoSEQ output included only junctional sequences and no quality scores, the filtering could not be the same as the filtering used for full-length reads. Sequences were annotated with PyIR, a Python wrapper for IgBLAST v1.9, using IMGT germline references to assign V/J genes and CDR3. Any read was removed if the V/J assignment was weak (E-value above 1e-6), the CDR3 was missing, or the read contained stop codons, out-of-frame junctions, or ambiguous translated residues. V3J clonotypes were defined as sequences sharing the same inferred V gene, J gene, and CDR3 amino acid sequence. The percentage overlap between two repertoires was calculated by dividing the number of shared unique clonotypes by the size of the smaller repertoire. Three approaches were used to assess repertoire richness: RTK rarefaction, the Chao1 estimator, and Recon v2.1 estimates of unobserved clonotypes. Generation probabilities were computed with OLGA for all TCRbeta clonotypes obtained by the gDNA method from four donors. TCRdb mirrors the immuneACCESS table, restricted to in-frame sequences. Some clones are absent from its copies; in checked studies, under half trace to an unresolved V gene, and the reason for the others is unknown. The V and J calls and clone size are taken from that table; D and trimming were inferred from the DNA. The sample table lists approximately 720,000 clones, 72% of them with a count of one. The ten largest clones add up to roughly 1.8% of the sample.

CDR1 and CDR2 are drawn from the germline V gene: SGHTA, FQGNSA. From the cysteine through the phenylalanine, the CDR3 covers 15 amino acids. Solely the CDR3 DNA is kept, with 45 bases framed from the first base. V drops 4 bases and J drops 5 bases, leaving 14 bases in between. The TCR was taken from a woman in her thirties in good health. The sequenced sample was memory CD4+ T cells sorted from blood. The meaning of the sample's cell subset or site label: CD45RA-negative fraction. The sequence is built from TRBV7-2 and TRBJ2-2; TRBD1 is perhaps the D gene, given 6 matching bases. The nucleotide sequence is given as TGTGCCAGCAGCTCCGTACGGACAGATACCGGGGAGCTGTTTTTT. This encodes CASSSVRTDTGELFF.